Reported below is one T cell receptor (beta chain). This sample was included in a study of control samples from healthy donors and cancer patients. Sequencing used immunoSEQ multiplex PCR; TCRdb keeps in-frame clones, though not all of them. The table has over 100,000 clones, 90% seen once. Trimming left V 5 bases short and J 7 bases short, with 9 bases between. The CDR3 is made up of 13 amino acids. This chain joins TRBV12-3 or TRBV12-4 and TRBJ1-6; tentative D call: TRBD1 (5 bases). The TCR sequence derives from a human donor in good health. The donor label of this sample is uncertain. The specimen sequenced was blood. The CDR3 DNA reads TGTGCCAGCAGTCGAAAGGGGAATTCACCCCTCCACTTT. Its protein is CASSRKGNSPLHF.